The present T cell receptor (beta chain) was sequenced within a study of cytomegalovirus exposure and HLA in healthy donors. V was clipped by 0 bases and J by 6 bases; unmatched bases: 6. Per the germline V gene, CDR1 is GTSNPN and CDR2 is SVGIG (reference sequence). This CDR3 comprises 15 residues. Study-level findings and limits: The authors later found most CMV-associated TCR beta chains appeared HLA-restricted. Later on, an analysis tied 15,000 to 20,000 TCR beta sequences to HLA alleles at 0.05 false discovery rate.

A word on this clone: Its cognate antigen is unknown. The same CDR3 can be traced to other DNA sequences in this sample.

Use of 60 Vbeta and 13 Jbeta primers characterized the PCR. TCRdb's copy holds only in-frame clones and misses some; the assay was immunoSEQ multiplex PCR. The sample has roughly 150,000 clones; approximately 79% are singletons. Though probably carrying unrecorded immune exposures, donors were nominally healthy at sampling. The sequence was obtained from a male donor in good health and CMV-seronegative. The sample taken for sequencing was PBMCs. This chain links TRBV30 with TRBJ2-1; TRBD1 matches at 9 bases. The CDR3 region has the DNA TGTGCCTGGAGTGTACGGACAGGGGTGGGCAATGAGCAGTTCTTC. Protein product: CAWSVRTGVGNEQFF.